This TCR beta chain appears in the sequencing data of a study of regulatory T cells in long-lasting Graves disease. Library construction for TCR beta used iRepertoire HTBI primers and Arm-PCR of CDR3 regions. TCRdb re-called the multiplex PCR reads through MiXCR, storing one row per CDR3 protein. The top ten hold about 40% of the sample, which has about 310,000 distinct CDR3 sequences, roughly 18% seen once. CDR1 is ENHRY, CDR2 SYGVKD, per germline. CDR3 length: 13 amino acids. The time point denotes: newly diagnosed GD, antithyroid drugs for less than 3 months. RNA isolated from PBMCs was used to make the TCR library. Comment on this clonotype: A single base separates this from a much larger clone, so it may be a read error.

The chain links TRBV10-3 to TRBJ2-3; D is perhaps TRBD2 (5 bases). Here the sequenced sample was peripheral blood mononuclear cells (PBMCs), taken at new diagnosis, from a patient treated with antithyroid drugs. This sequence originates from a female donor with Graves disease. CDR3 in DNA: TGTGCCATCAATGAGAGGGCCACAGATACGCAGTATTTT. It is translated as CAINERATDTQYF.